The clone carrying this T cell receptor (beta chain) has a handful of counts. These data originate in a study of beta chain features in type 1 diabetes. Germline CDR1 ENHRY, CDR2 SYGVKD. The V end was cut by 2 bases, the J end by 0 bases, with 2 bases between. CDR3 length: 12 amino acids. Sequencing targeted expressed TCRB transcripts, as all isolated RNA had been reverse transcribed. Measured with immunoSEQ multiplex PCR; TCRdb has only the in-frame clones, and not every one. The sample has more than 350,000 clones, about 10% seen once. The source of this sequence is a young woman in good health. The source material was naive CD4+ T cells from blood. V usage is TRBV10-3 and J usage is TRBJ2-7; no firm D call. The CDR3 sequence is CAISEGSYEQYF. The CDR3, as DNA: TGTGCCATCAGTGAGGGCTCCTACGAGCAGTACTTC.